What follows are 19 T cell receptor beta chains derived from one specimen sequenced in a study of graft-versus-host responses after intestinal transplantation. No cognate antigen is known for these TCRs. Clones were read by immunoSEQ multiplex PCR, and TCRdb kept only the in-frame ones, dropping some. The data show tens of thousands of clones, roughly 94% seen once. The sample was unstimulated CD4+ T cells sorted from spleen or lymph node cells, taken before transplant. These receptors were collected from a human donor who was the organ donor for an intestinal transplant.

The chain joins TRBV7-2 to TRBJ2-4; 11 bases line up with TRBD1. Trimming cost V 2 bases and J 7 bases; bases outside gene matches: 4. The CDR3 covers 15 residues. From germline, CDR1 is SGHTA and CDR2 FQGNSA. DNA for the CDR3: TGTGCCAGCAGCTTAAGGACAGGGGGCTCGAACATTCAGTACTTC. Translation: CASSLRTGGSNIQYF. Based on the CDR3 plus reference TRBV7-2 and TRBJ2-4, the full variable domain is GAGVSQSPSNKVTEKGKDVELRCDPISGHTALYWYRQSLGQGLEFLIYFQGNSAPDKSGLPSDRFSAERTGGSVSTLTIQRTQQEDSAVYLCASSLRTGGSNIQYFGAGTRLSVL.

This clone appeared once. The chain couples TRBV7-2 to TRBJ1-1; D is perhaps TRBD1 (5 bases). Germline loops: CDR1 SGHTA, CDR2 FQGNSA. V was cut by 5 bases and J by 0 bases, with 13 bases left in between. CDR3 size: 15 residues. The chain's CDR3 is CASSPKRGMNTEAFF. CDR3 in DNA: TGTGCCAGCAGCCCCAAGAGGGGAATGAACACTGAAGCTTTCTTT.

This clone has just one count. The genes are TRBV6-4 and TRBJ1-2; TRBD1 matches 7 bases. The germline CDR1 and CDR2 sequences are MRHNA and SNTAGT. With V trimmed by 3 bases and J by 0 bases, 4 bases remained unmatched. This CDR3 comprises 15 residues. This chain's CDR3 is CASSEGRGANYGYTF. The CDR3 DNA is TGTGCCAGCAGTGAAGGCAGGGGGGCTAACTATGGCTACACCTTC.

V and J are TRBV28 and TRBJ2-1; D might be TRBD2 (6 bases). Germline CDR1 reads MDHEN; CDR2 reads SYDVKM. Trimming took off 6 bases at V and 0 bases at J, with 15 bases between the two ends. The CDR3 sequence is 16 residues long. DNA of the CDR3: TGTGCCAGCAGCGAACTAGCTCTTAGCTCCTACAATGAGCAGTTCTTC. This sequence encodes CASSELALSSYNEQFF.

V usage is TRBV11-2 and J usage is TRBJ2-1, with 9 bases identical to TRBD1. Germline V gene lookup returns CDR1 SGHAT and CDR2 FQNNGV. This CDR3 comprises 15 residues. V shed 2 bases and J 4 bases; nucleotides not matched to a gene: 3. The CDR3: CASSLSGQGYNEQFF. CDR3 nucleotide sequence: TGTGCCAGCAGCTTATCAGGACAGGGGTACAATGAGCAGTTCTTC.

The gene calls are TRBV19 and TRBJ2-6, with a possible D match to TRBD1 (5 bases). Germline CDR1 LNHDA, CDR2 SQIVND (reference sequence). V lost 6 bases and J lost 0, with 9 bases in between. The length of the CDR3 is 15 residues. The CDR3 bases are TGTGCCAGTAGCAGAACAGGCTCTGGGGCCAACGTCCTGACTTTC. Translating it yields CASSRTGSGANVLTF.

The sample holds one count of this clone. The chain employs TRBV18 and TRBJ2-1; D gene uncertain. This CDR3 has 15 amino acids. Trimming took off 4 bases at V and 3 bases at J, with 13 bases between the two ends. From germline, CDR1 is KGHSH and CDR2 LQKENI. Written as DNA, the CDR3 is TGTGCCAGCTCACGTTATGGGCCCCACTACAATGAGCAGTTCTTC. It translates to CASSRYGPHYNEQFF.

V and J are TRBV19 and TRBJ1-6, with D maybe TRBD1 (6 bases). With 1 base removed from V and 9 bases from J, the gap between germline ends came to 13 bases. Germline values: CDR1 LNHDA, CDR2 SQIVND (reference sequence). The CDR3 consists of 15 residues. CDR3 coding DNA: TGTGCCAGTAGTATAGCAGGGGCGGCTCCTTCACCCCTCCACTTT. Amino acid sequence: CASSIAGAAPSPLHF.

V usage is TRBV11-2 and J usage is TRBJ2-4; 8 positions agree with TRBD2. Trimming took 6 bases from V and 5 from J; bases not matched to a gene: 12. The CDR3 length is 16 residues. Germline CDR1 is SGHAT and CDR2 is FQNNGV. CDR3 sequence (DNA): TGTGCCAGCAGAACTGCGGGGGGTCCTCGGGAAAACATTCAGTACTTC. Translation gives CASRTAGGPRENIQYF.

The chain employs TRBV25-1 and TRBJ1-1; perhaps TRBD1 as D (5 bases). Per germline, CDR1 MGHDK and CDR2 SYGVNS. The V gene lost 8 bases and the J gene lost 3 bases, with 7 bases spanning the gap. This CDR3 region has 11 residues. CDR3 nucleotides: TGTGCCAGCTGGGGGTACACTGAAGCTTTCTTT. It specifies CASWGYTEAFF.

The V call is TRBV27, the J call TRBJ2-3; 9 bases match TRBD2. In germline, CDR1 is MNHEY, CDR2 SMNVEV (reference sequence). The CDR3 is made up of 18 amino acids. The ends lost 4 bases at V and 1 base at J; junction bases unmatched: 12. Here the CDR3 DNA reads TGTGCCAGCAGTTCGTACTTTAGCGGGGGCCCTGGCACAGATACGCAGTATTTT. Translating gives CASSSYFSGGPGTDTQYF.

This clone was recorded only once. The CDR3 here is CASRYGQGAGEAFF. The CDR3 region has the DNA TGTGCCAGCAGATACGGACAGGGGGCAGGTGAAGCTTTCTTT. This chain links TRBV6-6 with TRBJ1-1, with 11 bases aligning to TRBD1. The CDR3 extends over 14 amino acids. V lost 6 bases to trimming and J lost 7 bases; unmatched junction nucleotides: 7. Germline lookup yields CDR1 MNHNY and CDR2 SVGAGI (reference sequence).

The chain joins TRBV9 to TRBJ1-2, with D perhaps matching TRBD1 (5 bases). The ends were cut back, 4 bases at V and 2 bases at J, with 15 bases in the middle. This CDR3 has 15 residues. Germline V gene sequence: CDR1 SGDLS, CDR2 YYNGEE. CDR3 in amino acids: CASSPWGWGNYGYTF. The CDR3 DNA sequence: TGTGCCAGCAGCCCCTGGGGGTGGGGGAACTATGGCTACACCTTC.

The rearrangement links TRBV30 to TRBJ1-2; no clear D. Deletions cut 3 bases from V and 3 bases from J, with 20 bases between. The CDR3 runs to 16 residues. CDR1 is GTSNPN and CDR2 is SVGIG in the germline V gene (reference sequence). This CDR3 reads CAWRMFRRPTYYGYTF. DNA of the CDR3: TGTGCCTGGAGGATGTTTCGGCGTCCTACATACTATGGCTACACCTTC.

The chain has TRBV28 and TRBJ1-5; D is possibly TRBD1 (6 bases). Germline CDR1 is MDHEN and CDR2 is SYDVKM. The CDR3 consists of 15 residues. Trimming stripped 8 bases from V and 0 bases from J, with 14 bases between. CDR3 in DNA: TGTGCCAGCCGCAGGGGAGGGGATAGCAATCAGCCCCAGCATTTT. It translates to CASRRGGDSNQPQHF.

The chain combines TRBV7-3 with TRBJ2-3; D perhaps matches TRBD1 (5 bases). The CDR3 contains 15 residues. The germline V gene encodes CDR1 SGHTA and CDR2 FQGTGA. Trimming removed 0 bases from V and 1 base from J, with 8 bases in between. This chain's CDR3 is CASSLTTDRTDTQYF. Here the CDR3 DNA reads TGTGCCAGCAGCTTAACGACAGATCGCACAGATACGCAGTATTTT.

The chain couples TRBV4-1 to TRBJ1-1; D gene uncertain. Germline V lookup: CDR1 MGHRA, CDR2 YSYEKL. Between the trimmed V and J ends, which lost 2 bases and 4 bases, there was a span of 8 bases. The CDR3 is 13 amino acids. The CDR3 loop reads CASSQYYTTEAFF. The CDR3 DNA is TGCGCCAGCAGCCAATATTATACCACTGAAGCTTTCTTT.

The sample holds a few counts of this clone. This chain uses TRBV4-1 with TRBJ2-7; a possible D gene is TRBD2 (6 bases). This CDR3 spans 13 amino acids. Trimming shortened V by 3 bases and J by 6 bases, and 12 bases separated the two germline ends. The germline V gene encodes CDR1 MGHRA and CDR2 YSYEKL. CDR3 sequence: CASSQAVGGEQYF. DNA for the CDR3: TGCGCCAGCAGCCAGGCCGTGGGGGGCGAGCAGTACTTC.

The rearrangement joins TRBV7-9 to TRBJ1-3; D may be TRBD1 (5 bases). Trimming took off 5 bases at V and 0 bases at J, with 11 bases between the two ends. Looked up from germline, CDR1 is SEHNR and CDR2 is FQNEAQ (reference sequence). The length of the CDR3 is 15 residues. The CDR3 nucleotides read TGTGCCAGCAGCCTTGACAGTATCTCTGGAAACACCATATATTTT. This gives the protein CASSLDSISGNTIYF.